This passage covers 22 T cell receptor beta chains from one sample sequenced in a study of OX40 agonist ivuxolimab in advanced cancers. Preparation of the library involved the immunoSEQ multiplex PCR assay. TCRdb took over this immuneACCESS table, retaining in-frame rearrangements with V and J assigned. Such tables are incomplete; in checked studies, under half of the missing clones stem from an unresolved V gene, and the remainder is unexplained. The sample profile shows roughly 62,000 clones; about 92% of them were found once. The ten largest account for around 0.63% of the sample. The source material was CD4+ or CD8+ T cells sorted from blood, sampled in a trial of the OX40 agonist ivuxolimab. The receptors come from an adult with an advanced solid tumor such as melanoma, head and neck, liver or kidney cancer.

Here the CDR3 DNA reads TGTGCCAGCAAGGGGATATTGAATGAAAAACTGTTTTTT. Its translation is CASKGILNEKLFF. This chain joins TRBV6-4 and TRBJ1-4, with a tentative D call TRBD1 (5 bases). Trimming left V 7 bases short and J 5 bases short, with 11 bases between. CDR1 is MRHNA, CDR2 SNTAGT, per germline. This CDR3 contains 13 residues.

The chain is built from TRBV5-1 and TRBJ2-5; 13 bases are a match to TRBD2. V gave up 6 bases and J gave up 2 bases; unmatched junction bases: 13. Germline V gene data show CDR1 as SGHRS and CDR2 as YFSETQ. CDR3 length: 18 residues. The DNA of the CDR3 is TGCGCCAGCAACGGACGACGGCCGGGACTAGCGGGGCAAGAGACCCAGTACTTC. It specifies CASNGRRPGLAGQETQYF.

This clone has a single count. This chain uses TRBV2 with TRBJ2-3, with 7 bases that match TRBD2. The CDR3 consists of 15 residues. Germline CDR1 reads SNHLY; CDR2 reads FYNNEI. J gave up 2 bases and V 6 bases, and 8 bases lay outside the gene matches. CDR3 region: CASSGLVPHTDTQYF. The CDR3 nucleotides read TGTGCCAGCAGCGGACTAGTCCCCCACACAGATACGCAGTATTTT. Full variable domain (rest looked up from reference TRBV2 and TRBJ2-3): EPEVTQTPSHQVTQMGQEVILRCVPISNHLYFYWYRQILGQKVEFLVSFYNNEISEKSEIFDDQFSVERPDGSNFTLKIRSTKLEDSAMYFCASSGLVPHTDTQYFGPGTRLTVL.

The chain employs TRBV6-6 and TRBJ1-5; TRBD1 aligns across 8 bases. This CDR3 has 13 residues. The germline V gene encodes CDR1 MNHNY and CDR2 SVGAGI (reference sequence). V gave up 6 bases and J gave up 6 bases; unmatched junction bases: 4. Here the CDR3 DNA reads TGTGCCAGCAGCAGGACAGGGTTTCAGCCCCAGCATTTT. Protein sequence: CASSRTGFQPQHF.

This chain uses TRBV19 with TRBJ2-6; D possibly uses TRBD1 or TRBD2 (5 bases each). There are 17 residues in the CDR3. Germline V gives CDR1 LNHDA, CDR2 SQIVND (reference sequence). V was cut by 10 bases and J by 0 bases, with 19 bases left in between. DNA of the CDR3: TGTGCCACCTTAGCACGGGACGTCGGCTCTGGGGCCAACGTCCTGACTTTC. Translation: CATLARDVGSGANVLTF.

The rearrangement uses TRBV7-9 and TRBJ1-5; 10 bases agree with TRBD1. CDR1 and CDR2 from the germline V gene are SEHNR and FQNEAQ (reference sequence). The CDR3 covers 14 residues. With V trimmed by 5 bases and J by 5 bases, 3 bases remained unmatched. This chain's CDR3 is CASSQDRGDQPQHF. DNA for the CDR3: TGTGCCAGCAGCCAGGACAGGGGGGATCAGCCCCAGCATTTT.

The rearrangement links TRBV6-5 to TRBJ2-1; D is uncertain. Trimming took 5 bases from V and 6 from J, leaving 8 bases between them. CDR1 MNHEY and CDR2 SVGAGI come from the germline V gene. The CDR3 length is 12 residues. This CDR3 is CASSPRSNEQFF. DNA for the CDR3: TGTGCCAGCAGTCCCCGGTCCAATGAGCAGTTCTTC.

This rearrangement joins TRBV2 to TRBJ2-5, with D unclear. Trimming shortened V by 1 base and J by 7 bases, and 10 bases separated the two germline ends. Germline assignment: CDR1 SNHLY and CDR2 FYNNEI. This CDR3 has 13 amino acids. In nucleotides, the CDR3 is TGTGCCAGCAGTGAAGGGAATTTGGGGACCCAGTACTTC. Its translation: CASSEGNLGTQYF.

This chain links TRBV5-1 with TRBJ1-1; the D gene is possibly TRBD1 (5 bases). CDR1 SGHRS and CDR2 YFSETQ come from the germline V gene. The V end lost 0 bases, the J end lost 1 base, and 13 bases lay between the germline ends. The CDR3 is 16 amino acids. In DNA form, the CDR3 reads TGCGCCAGCAGCTTGGGGGCCGTGGGGCCGAACACTGAAGCTTTCTTT. Its translation is CASSLGAVGPNTEAFF.

The CDR3: CASSEGLGTNYGYTF. The DNA of the CDR3 is TGTGCCAGCAGTGAAGGGTTAGGCACTAACTATGGCTACACCTTC. The genes are TRBV25-1 and TRBJ1-2, with no clear D. Germline V lookup: CDR1 MGHDK, CDR2 SYGVNS. The CDR3 consists of 15 residues. V was cut by 2 bases and J by 0 bases, with 10 bases left in between.

This sequence joins TRBV5-1 and TRBJ1-6; tentative D call: TRBD1 (5 bases). Germline lookup yields CDR1 SGHRS and CDR2 YFSETQ. CDR3 size: 15 residues. The V end lost 2 bases, the J end lost 5 bases, and 11 bases lay between the germline ends. The CDR3 loop is CASSLLGTDNSPLHF. CDR3 in DNA: TGCGCCAGCAGCTTATTGGGGACTGATAATTCACCCCTCCACTTT. The complete variable domain, with remaining parts taken from reference TRBV5-1 and TRBJ1-6, reads KAGVTQTPRYLIKTRGQQVTLSCSPISGHRSVSWYQQTPGQGLQFLFEYFSETQRNKGNFPGRFSGRQFSNSRSEMNVSTLELGDSALYLCASSLLGTDNSPLHFGNGTRLTVT.

The chain combines TRBV5-5 with TRBJ1-1; D gene ambiguous. V was shortened by 0 bases and J by 3 bases, with 9 bases between the two germline ends. The CDR3 runs 14 residues. Germline CDR1 and CDR2: SGHKS and YYEKEE (reference sequence). The CDR3 is CASSLGSGDTEAFF. For the CDR3, the DNA is TGTGCCAGCAGCTTGGGATCTGGGGACACTGAAGCTTTCTTT.

This clone occurred once. V usage is TRBV15 and J usage is TRBJ2-5; possibly TRBD1 or TRBD2 for D (5 bases each). The germline V gene has CDR1 LNHNV and CDR2 YYDKDF (reference sequence). The CDR3 is made up of 14 amino acids. V lost 0 bases and J 1 base, leaving 6 bases between the germline ends. The chain's CDR3 is CATSRDGTQETQYF. The CDR3 DNA sequence: TGTGCCACCAGCAGAGACGGGACCCAAGAGACCCAGTACTTC.

The rearrangement uses TRBV6-5 and TRBJ2-3, with 9 bases identical to TRBD2. The germline CDR1 and CDR2 sequences are MNHEY and SVGAGI. The CDR3 sequence is 15 residues long. With V trimmed by 5 bases and J by 1 base, 4 bases remained unmatched. DNA for the CDR3: TGTGCCAGCAGTCTACTAGCGGGCCGCACAGATACGCAGTATTTT. It specifies CASSLLAGRTDTQYF.

J is TRBJ2-5 and V is TRBV12-5, with TRBD2 identical over 10 bases. CDR3 length: 17 residues. Germline CDR1 and CDR2: LGHNT and FRNRAP. The ends lost 1 base at V and 1 base at J; junction bases unmatched: 6. The CDR3 here is CASGLGALAGFQETQYF. As DNA, the CDR3 is TGTGCTAGTGGTTTGGGAGCACTAGCGGGGTTCCAAGAGACCCAGTACTTC.

V is TRBV6-5 and J is TRBJ1-2; D might be TRBD1 (5 bases). Per the germline V gene, CDR1 is MNHEY and CDR2 is SVGAGI. V was pared by 6 bases and J by 7 bases, with 18 bases between. This CDR3 comprises 14 residues. The CDR3 sequence: CASRSGGISVGYTF. In DNA, the CDR3 is TGTGCCAGCAGAAGCGGGGGGATATCGGTTGGCTACACCTTC.

Notes on this clone: One junction end disagrees with the germline gene, perhaps due to a read error. The chain joins TRBV11-1 to TRBJ2-7; maybe TRBD1 (6 bases). The CDR3 is made up of 16 amino acids. Germline V gives CDR1 SGHAT, CDR2 FQDESV (reference sequence). CDR3 sequence: CVSSRRFGGLAYEQYF. The CDR3 DNA reads as TGTGTCAGCAGCCGCAGATTTGGGGGCTTGGCCTACGAGCAGTACTTC.

In the case of this clone: Within the sample, other DNA sequences also encode this same CDR3. The gene calls are TRBV6-5 and TRBJ1-1; no clear D. The ends were cut back, 6 bases at V and 1 base at J, with 3 bases in the middle. This CDR3 has 11 residues. Looked up from germline, CDR1 is MNHEY and CDR2 is SVGAGI. The CDR3 DNA follows: TGTGCCAGCAGAAAGAACACTGAAGCTTTCTTT. Translation gives CASRKNTEAFF.

The CDR3 sequence: CAIRITGLETQYF. The CDR3 DNA reads TGTGCCATCAGGATTACAGGGTTGGAGACCCAGTACTTC. The rearrangement links TRBV10-3 to TRBJ2-5, with D possibly being TRBD1 (6 bases). Trimming left V 6 bases short and J 5 bases short, with 13 bases between. The germline CDR1 and CDR2 sequences are ENHRY and SYGVKD. The CDR3 spans 13 residues.

V gene TRBV21-1 combines with J gene TRBJ2-7; the table's D call, TRBD1, was not checked against the DNA. TRBV21-1 is a known pseudogene. The CDR3 consists of 17 residues. CDR3: CASSLSPHGQGAYEQYF. CDR3 DNA: TGTGCCAGCAGCCTGAGCCCCCACGGACAGGGCGCTTACGAGCAGTACTTC.

The chain recombines TRBV5-6 with TRBJ2-2, with D possibly matching TRBD1 (5 bases). Trimming stripped 1 base from V and 1 base from J, with 8 bases between. Germline loops: CDR1 SGHDT, CDR2 YYEEEE. This CDR3 spans 15 amino acids. The CDR3 here is CASSLPGLNTGELFF. CDR3 nucleotides: TGTGCCAGCAGCTTGCCAGGGCTGAACACCGGGGAGCTGTTTTTT.

This clone showed up just once. The V gene is TRBV30, the J gene TRBJ2-5; the D call may be TRBD1 or TRBD2 (5 bases each). This CDR3 is built from 12 residues. CDR1 is GTSNPN, CDR2 SVGIG, per germline (reference sequence). The ends were cut back, 5 bases at V and 2 bases at J, with 9 bases in the middle. The CDR3 DNA reads TGTGCCTGGGAGAGGGGACAAGAGACCCAGTACTTC. Amino acid sequence: CAWERGQETQYF.